The 3 T cell receptor beta chains below all came from one sample that was sequenced in a study of blood T cell repertoires in COVID-19. Assay used: immunoSEQ multiplex PCR; TCRdb lists only in-frame clones, some missing. The table records about 24,000 clones, roughly four fifths of them present only once. Material for sequencing was peripheral blood. These receptors were collected from a woman in her sixties or seventies with COVID-19, enrolled during active disease.

J is TRBJ2-1 and V is TRBV6-6; D is undetermined. The V gene's germline CDR1 is MNHNY and CDR2 SVGAGI (reference sequence). V was trimmed by 0 bases and J by 9 bases, leaving 6 bases between them. This CDR3 has 12 residues. The CDR3 DNA sequence: TGTGCCAGCAGTTACTCGACATCTGAGCAGTTCTTC. Its protein is CASSYSTSEQFF.

The chain combines TRBV7-9 with TRBJ1-2; D might be TRBD1 (5 bases). The germline V gene has CDR1 SEHNR and CDR2 FQNEAQ (reference sequence). Trimming cost V 5 bases and J 4 bases, with 8 bases left between them. The CDR3 is 12 residues long. In nucleotides, the CDR3 is TGTGCCAGCAGCCTTGACAGCTATGGCTACACCTTC. Protein sequence: CASSLDSYGYTF.

This clone was counted a single time. This sequence joins TRBV7-2 and TRBJ2-1, with 9 bases that match TRBD2. This CDR3 contains 16 residues. The V and J ends lost 5 bases and 4 bases, in that order; junction bases with no gene match: 9. CDR1 and CDR2 from the germline V gene are SGHTA and FQGNSA. The CDR3 nucleotides are TGTGCCAGCAGCAAAGTCTCTAGCGGGACTTACAATGAGCAGTTCTTC. This gives the protein CASSKVSSGTYNEQFF. The complete variable domain, with remaining parts taken from reference TRBV7-2 and TRBJ2-1, reads GAGVSQSPSNKVTEKGKDVELRCDPISGHTALYWYRQSLGQGLEFLIYFQGNSAPDKSGLPSDRFSAERTGGSVSTLTIQRTQQEDSAVYLCASSKVSSGTYNEQFFGPGTRLTVL.